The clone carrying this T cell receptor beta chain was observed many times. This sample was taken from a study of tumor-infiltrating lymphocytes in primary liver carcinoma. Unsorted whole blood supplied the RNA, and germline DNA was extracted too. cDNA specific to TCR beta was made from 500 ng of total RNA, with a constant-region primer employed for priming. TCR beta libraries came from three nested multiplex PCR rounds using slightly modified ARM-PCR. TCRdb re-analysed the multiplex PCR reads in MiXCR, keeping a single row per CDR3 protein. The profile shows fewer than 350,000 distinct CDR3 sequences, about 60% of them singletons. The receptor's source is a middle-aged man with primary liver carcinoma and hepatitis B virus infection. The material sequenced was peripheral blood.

The CDR3 here is CASSLGGSELFF. In DNA, the CDR3 is TGTGCCAGCAGTTTAGGAGGTTCGGAGCTGTTTTTT. The rearrangement joins TRBV6-2 or TRBV6-3 to TRBJ2-2, with D maybe TRBD2 (5 bases). CDR1 is MNHEY, CDR2 SVGEGT, per germline. Trimming removed 4 bases at V and 10 bases at J, with 10 bases between. The CDR3 contains 12 residues.